The 19 T cell receptor beta chains below come from one sample, sequenced in a study of blood T cell repertoires in COVID-19 (dated by TCRdb to 2018 to 2020). Preparation of the library involved the immunoSEQ multiplex PCR assay. Imported from immuneACCESS, the table was reduced by TCRdb to in-frame sequences with V and J called. These copies leave out some clones; in studies compared against another copy, an unresolved V gene accounts for under half, and the cause of the remainder is not known. The sample records about 89,000 clones, roughly 78% of which are singletons. The top ten clonotypes cover approximately 15% of the sample. The sample consisted of peripheral blood. These receptors were taken from a woman older than 75 with acute or convalescent COVID-19.

The chain employs TRBV7-9 and TRBJ2-2; TRBD1 aligns across 8 bases. V was clipped by 1 base and J by 3 bases; unmatched bases: 1. Germline V CDR1 and CDR2: SEHNR, FQNEAQ (reference sequence). This CDR3 has 15 residues. DNA of the CDR3: TGTGCCAGCAGCTTAGTACAGGGGGACACCGGGGAGCTGTTTTTT. Its translation: CASSLVQGDTGELFF.

As for this clone: Other DNA variants within this sample encode the same CDR3. V usage is TRBV3-1 (or the pseudogene TRBV3-2) and J usage is TRBJ1-1; TRBD1 might be the D (6 bases). CDR1 and CDR2 from the germline V gene are LGHDT and YNNKEL (reference sequence). The CDR3 loop spans 14 amino acids. Trimming took 0 bases from V and 1 from J, leaving 6 bases between them. CDR3 residues: CASSQDRGNTEAFF. CDR3 bases: TGTGCCAGCAGCCAAGACAGGGGGAACACTGAAGCTTTCTTT.

The rearrangement uses TRBV7-2 and TRBJ1-4, with 12 bases identical to TRBD1. Germline-derived CDR1 and CDR2 are SGHTA and FQGNSA. The CDR3 totals 17 residues. The V segment lost 5 bases and the J segment 8 bases; nucleotides outside the gene matches: 12. CDR3 amino acids: CASSPGQGARGGEKLFF. As DNA, the CDR3 is TGTGCCAGCAGCCCGGGACAGGGGGCGAGGGGAGGGGAAAAACTGTTTTTT.

The chain employs TRBV25-1 and TRBJ1-1, with 10 bases aligning to TRBD1. Per germline, CDR1 MGHDK and CDR2 SYGVNS. With V trimmed by 2 bases and J by 3 bases, 9 bases remained unmatched. CDR3 length: 17 amino acids. CDR3 sequence: CASSEIDMGTGDTEAFF. DNA for the CDR3: TGTGCCAGCAGTGAAATCGACATGGGGACAGGGGACACTGAAGCTTTCTTT. Together with reference TRBV25-1 and TRBJ1-1, the CDR3 gives the full variable domain: EADIYQTPRYLVIGTGKKITLECSQTMGHDKMYWYQQDPGMELHLIHYSYGVNSTEKGDLSSESTVSRIRTEHFPLTLESARPSHTSQYLCASSEIDMGTGDTEAFFGQGTRLTVV.

The V gene is TRBV19, the J gene TRBJ1-5; possibly TRBD1 for D (5 bases). The CDR3 is 13 residues long. CDR1 and CDR2 (germline): LNHDA, SQIVND (reference sequence). V lost 6 bases and J 11 bases, leaving 17 bases between the germline ends. The CDR3 DNA reads as TGTGCCAGTAGCCTCCCTCCAGGGCCTTCCCAGCATTTT. Encoded protein: CASSLPPGPSQHF. Full variable domain (outside the CDR3, taken from reference TRBV19 and TRBJ1-5): DGGITQSPKYLFRKEGQNVTLSCEQNLNHDAMYWYRQDPGQGLRLIYYSQIVNDFQKGDIAEGYSVSREKKESFPLTVTSAQKNPTAFYLCASSLPPGPSQHFGDGTRLSIL.

This clone showed up just a few times. This sequence joins TRBV30 and TRBJ1-6, with 10 positions matching TRBD1. The junction had 3 bases not matched to a gene; V was cut back by 3 bases and J by 10 bases. Germline CDR1 is GTSNPN and CDR2 is SVGIG (reference sequence). The CDR3 extends over 13 amino acids. The CDR3 here is CAWRGTGESPLHF. The CDR3 DNA reads TGTGCCTGGAGAGGGACAGGGGAATCACCCCTCCACTTT.

This chain links TRBV5-6 with TRBJ1-2, with 9 nucleotides matching TRBD1. Unmatched junction bases numbered 10, after V lost 4 bases and J lost 6 bases. CDR1 and CDR2 (germline): SGHDT, YYEEEE. The CDR3 extends over 15 amino acids. CDR3 amino acids: CASSIRDREHHGYTF. The CDR3 DNA is TGTGCCAGCAGCATCCGGGACAGGGAACATCATGGCTACACCTTC.

The chain couples TRBV6-5 to TRBJ1-1; D is unresolved. CDR3 size: 14 residues. Looked up from germline, CDR1 is MNHEY and CDR2 is SVGAGI. V was cut by 3 bases and J by 4 bases, with 12 bases left in between. CDR3 sequence: CASSYGLASTEAFF. The CDR3 DNA follows: TGTGCCAGCAGTTATGGACTAGCGAGCACTGAAGCTTTCTTT.

This chain joins TRBV7-2 and TRBJ2-7; 8 bases agree with TRBD2. The CDR3 totals 15 residues. V dropped 1 base and J dropped 2; count of bases not matched to a gene: 4. Germline CDR1 is SGHTA and CDR2 is FQGNSA. CDR3 residues: CASSLGSGGPYEQYF. CDR3 nucleotide sequence: TGTGCCAGCAGCTTAGGGTCGGGGGGGCCCTACGAGCAGTACTTC.

V is TRBV9 and J is TRBJ1-2; no clear D gene. The CDR3 has 14 amino acids. V lost 1 base and J lost 0, with 7 bases in between. CDR1 is SGDLS and CDR2 is YYNGEE in the germline V gene. The CDR3 region has the DNA TGTGCCAGCAGCGTACAGGCCTCTAACTATGGCTACACCTTC. This translates into CASSVQASNYGYTF.

The chain links TRBV12-3 or TRBV12-4 to TRBJ1-2, with 9 bases aligning to TRBD1. J was trimmed by 7 bases and V by 6 bases; bases with no gene match: 6. The CDR3 totals 13 residues. This chain's CDR3 is CASSPQGASGYTF. As DNA, the CDR3 is TGTGCCAGCAGCCCACAGGGGGCTAGTGGCTACACCTTC.

The chain links TRBV3-1 (or the pseudogene TRBV3-2) to TRBJ1-2; 7 bases are shared with TRBD1. The ends lost 3 bases at V and 1 base at J; junction bases unmatched: 8. The CDR3 consists of 16 residues. Germline V lookup: CDR1 LGHDT, CDR2 YNNKEL (reference sequence). CDR3 DNA sequence: TGTGCCAGCAGCCATTGGGACAGACGACTTAACTATGGCTACACCTTC. Its protein is CASSHWDRRLNYGYTF.

The gene calls are TRBV10-3 and TRBJ2-7; 7 bases match TRBD2. Germline values: CDR1 ENHRY, CDR2 SYGVKD. This CDR3 spans 18 amino acids. V lost 4 bases and J lost 0; bases outside the gene matches: 15. DNA for the CDR3: TGTGCCATCAGTGGCCCGGGAGGAGCGGGGAGAAGCTCCTACGAGCAGTACTTC. Translation gives CAISGPGGAGRSSYEQYF.

This chain connects TRBV14 to TRBJ1-1, with 9 bases that match TRBD1. The V gene end was trimmed by 2 bases and the J gene end by 1 base; junction bases not matched to a gene: 8. CDR1 is SGHDN and CDR2 is FVKESK in the germline V gene. The CDR3 loop spans 17 amino acids. The CDR3 sequence: CASSQLRDRVTNTEAFF. The CDR3 nucleotides read TGTGCCAGCAGCCAATTACGGGACAGGGTAACGAACACTGAAGCTTTCTTT.

The chain recombines TRBV9 with TRBJ2-3; D remains unclear. CDR3 length: 13 residues. Germline CDR1 reads SGDLS; CDR2 reads YYNGEE. Deletions cut 4 bases from V and 2 bases from J, with 8 bases between. The CDR3 spells CASSSRFTDTQYF. DNA for the CDR3: TGTGCCAGCAGCTCGCGTTTCACAGATACGCAGTATTTT.

V is TRBV19 and J is TRBJ1-5; TRBD1 matches 10 bases. There are 19 residues in the CDR3. The germline CDR1 and CDR2 sequences are LNHDA and SQIVND (reference sequence). V was pared by 2 bases and J by 5 bases, with 15 bases of the junction left unmatched. Written as DNA, the CDR3 is TGTGCCAGTAGTATATGGGAGTCAGGGGACAGGGGAAAGGATCAGCCCCAGCATTTT. It encodes CASSIWESGDRGKDQPQHF.

The chain's CDR3 is CASSPQGPLGNQPQHF. DNA for the CDR3: TGTGCCAGCTCACCTCAGGGGCCCTTGGGCAATCAGCCCCAGCATTTT. The chain couples TRBV18 to TRBJ1-5, with a weak D call TRBD1 (6 bases). The CDR3 contains 16 residues. The germline gives CDR1 KGHSH, CDR2 LQKENI. The V and J ends lost 3 bases and 2 bases respectively, with 14 bases between them.

The rearrangement uses TRBV2 and TRBJ1-2; TRBD1 matches at 7 bases. CDR1 and CDR2 (germline): SNHLY, FYNNEI. The J segment lost 8 bases and the V segment lost 10 bases, leaving 7 bases of the junction unmatched. This CDR3 spans 11 amino acids. This chain's CDR3 is CATPPGGGYTF. DNA of the CDR3: TGTGCCACCCCCCCAGGGGGGGGCTACACCTTC.

The chain uses TRBV10-2 and TRBJ1-5, with a tentative D call TRBD1 (5 bases). Deletions cut 7 bases from V and 3 bases from J, with 10 bases between. Germline CDR1 reads WSHSY; CDR2 reads SAAADI. The CDR3 has 13 amino acids. As DNA, the CDR3 is TGCGCCAGCACGCCAGGGTTCAATCAGCCCCAGCATTTT. It yields the protein CASTPGFNQPQHF.